The present T cell receptor beta chain was sequenced within a study of blood T cell repertoires in COVID-19. Using immunoSEQ multiplex PCR, the repertoire was profiled, and TCRdb retains in-frame clones only, with some absent. The sample lists 70,000 or so clones, approximately 80% occurring once. Germline values: CDR1 SNHLY, CDR2 FYNNEI. With V trimmed by 5 bases and J by 7 bases, 3 bases remained unmatched. The CDR3 totals 15 residues. This chain joins TRBV2 and TRBJ2-2, with 14 nucleotides matching TRBD2. The specimen was peripheral blood. The TCR was taken from a man in his fifties with COVID-19, enrolled during active disease. The CDR3 loop is CASSTGLAGGGELFF. CDR3 bases: TGTGCCAGCAGTACCGGACTAGCGGGAGGCGGGGAGCTGTTTTTT.